These 15 T cell receptor beta chains share one sample of origin, sequenced in a study of blood T cell repertoires in COVID-19. The assay was immunoSEQ multiplex PCR, and TCRdb's table has in-frame clones only and misses some. The table lists 150,000 to 200,000 clones, 90% of them singletons. The sequenced sample consisted of peripheral blood. The origin of the receptors is a man in his 60s with active or convalescent COVID-19.

This sequence joins TRBV7-9 and TRBJ1-6, with unresolved D. CDR3 length: 15 residues. Trimming cost V 0 bases and J 6 bases, with 9 bases left between them. Looked up from germline, CDR1 is SEHNR and CDR2 is FQNEAQ (reference sequence). Here the CDR3 DNA reads TGTGCCAGCAGCTTAGCGCGGGTTCTTAATTCACCCCTCCACTTT. As protein: CASSLARVLNSPLHF.

The chain uses TRBV10-2 and TRBJ1-1, with 9 bases matching TRBD1. V trimming: 6 bases; J trimming: 5 bases; junction bases outside the gene matches: 10. CDR1 WSHSY and CDR2 SAAADI come from the germline V gene. CDR3 length equals 15 residues. The CDR3 DNA follows: TGCGCCAGCAGGGAAACCGGGACAGGGAGGACTGAAGCTTTCTTT. Translating gives CASRETGTGRTEAFF.

This chain links TRBV4-1 with TRBJ1-1; 9 nucleotides match TRBD1. This CDR3 is 15 amino acids long. Germline V CDR1 and CDR2: MGHRA, YSYEKL. V was pared by 3 bases and J by 5 bases, with 7 bases of the junction left unmatched. CDR3 nucleotides: TGCGCCAGCAGCCATGGGGACAGGGACGCAACTGAAGCTTTCTTT. Its translation is CASSHGDRDATEAFF.

The gene calls are TRBV19 and TRBJ2-1, with 9 positions matching TRBD2. CDR1 LNHDA and CDR2 SQIVND come from the germline V gene (reference sequence). The CDR3 spans 19 residues. J lost 0 bases, V lost 5 bases, and 14 bases had no gene match. CDR3 residues: CASSPRSSGGQSSYNEQFF. The CDR3 DNA follows: TGTGCCAGTAGTCCCCGGAGTAGCGGGGGCCAGAGCTCCTACAATGAGCAGTTCTTC.

The chain joins TRBV7-9 to TRBJ1-1; TRBD1 is a possible D gene (6 bases). The CDR3 is 11 amino acids. The germline gives CDR1 SEHNR, CDR2 FQNEAQ (reference sequence). The V gene lost 5 bases and the J gene lost 10 bases, with 11 bases spanning the gap. This CDR3 reads CASSHRGGAFF. DNA of the CDR3: TGTGCCAGCAGCCACCGAGGGGGAGCTTTCTTT.

The chain employs TRBV7-9 and TRBJ2-7; 7 positions agree with TRBD1. CDR1 is SEHNR and CDR2 is FQNEAQ in the germline V gene (reference sequence). V gave up 1 base and J gave up 4 bases; unmatched junction bases: 4. This CDR3 has 14 amino acids. CDR3 nucleotides: TGTGCCAGCAGCTTAGAGACAGGGTCGTACGAGCAGTACTTC. This encodes CASSLETGSYEQYF. Together with reference TRBV7-9 and TRBJ2-7, the CDR3 gives the full variable domain: DTGVSQNPRHKITKRGQNVTFRCDPISEHNRLYWYRQTLGQGPEFLTYFQNEAQLEKSRLLSDRFSAERPKGSFSTLEIQRTEQGDSAMYLCASSLETGSYEQYFGPGTRLTVT.

The chain has TRBV9 and TRBJ2-2; TRBD1 agrees at 7 bases. The germline V gene has CDR1 SGDLS and CDR2 YYNGEE. With 7 bases clipped from V and 3 bases from J, the junction kept 6 bases outside the gene matches. This CDR3 contains 14 residues. Written as DNA, the CDR3 is TGTGCCAGCGGAACCGGGACAGACACCGGGGAGCTGTTTTTT. Amino acids: CASGTGTDTGELFF.

J is TRBJ2-2 and V is TRBV5-1, with 9 bases fitting TRBD1. The ends lost 4 bases at V and 5 bases at J; junction bases unmatched: 12. Germline CDR1 SGHRS, CDR2 YFSETQ. The CDR3 spans 17 residues. The CDR3: CASSTPRDRVLTGELFF. The CDR3 region has the DNA TGCGCCAGCAGCACCCCCCGGGACAGGGTCTTAACCGGGGAGCTGTTTTTT. Full variable domain (missing parts from reference TRBV5-1 and TRBJ2-2): KAGVTQTPRYLIKTRGQQVTLSCSPISGHRSVSWYQQTPGQGLQFLFEYFSETQRNKGNFPGRFSGRQFSNSRSEMNVSTLELGDSALYLCASSTPRDRVLTGELFFGEGSRLTVL.

The V call is TRBV6-5, the J call TRBJ1-6, with 9 bases fitting TRBD1. This CDR3 has 15 amino acids. The V segment lost 5 bases and the J segment 8 bases; nucleotides outside the gene matches: 7. CDR1 is MNHEY and CDR2 is SVGAGI in the germline V gene. CDR3 DNA: TGTGCCAGCAGTCAACAGGGGGCGGTGGATTCACCCCTCCACTTT. It is translated as CASSQQGAVDSPLHF.

The chain employs TRBV5-4 and TRBJ1-1; 9 bases are a match to TRBD1. V shed 4 bases, J shed 6 bases, and the junction held 7 bases outside the gene matches. Per the germline V gene, CDR1 is SGHNT and CDR2 is YYREEE (reference sequence). This CDR3 has 14 amino acids. This CDR3 reads CASSPGQGIAEAFF. CDR3 nucleotide sequence: TGTGCCAGCAGCCCGGGACAGGGAATCGCTGAAGCTTTCTTT. Looking up the rest from reference TRBV5-4 and TRBJ1-1 gives the full variable domain: ETGVTQSPTHLIKTRGQQVTLRCSSQSGHNTVSWYQQALGQGPQFIFQYYREEENGRGNFPPRFSGLQFPNYSSELNVNALELDDSALYLCASSPGQGIAEAFFGQGTRLTVV.

The chain couples TRBV28 to TRBJ2-1; D gene uncertain. Germline V gene sequence: CDR1 MDHEN, CDR2 SYDVKM. This CDR3 has 12 residues. The ends were cut back, 6 bases at V and 9 bases at J, with 12 bases in the middle. The DNA of the CDR3 is TGTGCCAGCAGCTCCACAGTGGGTGAGCAGTTCTTC. Protein: CASSSTVGEQFF.

The chain is built from TRBV5-1 and TRBJ1-2, with D tentatively TRBD1 (6 bases). V lost 3 bases, J lost 0 bases, and 9 bases lay in between. Per the germline V gene, CDR1 is SGHRS and CDR2 is YFSETQ. This CDR3 is 14 amino acids long. CDR3 DNA: TGCGCCAGCAGCTCCCGGACAGCTAACTATGGCTACACCTTC. It codes for CASSSRTANYGYTF.

V and J are TRBV6-5 and TRBJ2-4, with D possibly matching TRBD1 (6 bases). Germline CDR1 is MNHEY and CDR2 is SVGAGI. The CDR3 covers 15 residues. The ends were cut back, 5 bases at V and 8 bases at J, with 19 bases in the middle. CDR3 sequence: CASSRTEILADIQYF. The CDR3 coding sequence is TGTGCCAGCAGTCGGACAGAAATATTAGCCGACATTCAGTACTTC.

The chain uses TRBV6-5 and TRBJ2-7, with TRBD1 identical over 7 bases. The CDR3 runs 15 residues. V lost 0 bases and J lost 3; bases outside the gene matches: 5. CDR1 is MNHEY, CDR2 SVGAGI, per germline. The CDR3 DNA reads TGTGCCAGCAGTTACTCGATATACAGGGGCTACGAGCAGTACTTC. Amino acid sequence: CASSYSIYRGYEQYF.

CDR3 coding DNA: TGTGCCAGCAGCTCGGTAAGGGGAAATCAGCCCCAGCATTTT. Translated: CASSSVRGNQPQHF. The chain couples TRBV7-9 to TRBJ1-5, with a tentative D call TRBD1 (5 bases). Per germline, CDR1 SEHNR and CDR2 FQNEAQ (reference sequence). The CDR3 spans 14 residues. Trimming took off 4 bases at V and 4 bases at J, with 11 bases between the two ends. Combining the CDR3 with reference TRBV7-9 and TRBJ1-5 gives the whole variable domain DTGVSQNPRHKITKRGQNVTFRCDPISEHNRLYWYRQTLGQGPEFLTYFQNEAQLEKSRLLSDRFSAERPKGSFSTLEIQRTEQGDSAMYLCASSSVRGNQPQHFGDGTRLSIL.